These 17 T cell receptor beta chains were all obtained from the same sample, sequenced in a study of human T cells and chemical hapten exposure. Described time point: patch test 3, about 24 weeks after DPC sensitization. This sample's treatment: therapeutic diphenylcyclopropenone sensitization with weekly scalp DPC. TCRdb reanalysed the RACE reads using MiXCR and keeps one entry per CDR3 protein. The sample shows fewer than 200,000 distinct CDR3 sequences, roughly 25% of them seen only once. Source: whole blood, taken in connection with sensitization to the hapten diphenylcyclopropenone (DPC). The source of these receptors is a woman aged 18-35 years with alopecia areata. Some clones in this sample may be carry-over from other donors' samples.

This clonotype was seen a handful of times. V is TRBV12-3 or TRBV12-4 and J is TRBJ1-2; no definite D call. The CDR3 has 12 residues. Trimming shortened V by 5 bases and J by 10 bases, and 14 bases separated the two germline ends. CDR3 amino acids: CASSRHHGNYTF. The CDR3 coding sequence is TGTGCCAGCAGTCGACATCACGGGAACTACACCTTC.

In this sample, this clonotype turned up a few times. V usage is TRBV12-3 or TRBV12-4 and J usage is TRBJ2-5; TRBD1 is a possible D gene (6 bases). This CDR3 spans 15 amino acids. The V end was cut by 5 bases, the J end by 6 bases, with 19 bases between. The CDR3 nucleotides read TGTGCCAGCAGTGCCCAAACAGGGCCTCGGAAGACCCAGTACTTC. This gives the protein CASSAQTGPRKTQYF.

The rearrangement joins TRBV27 to TRBJ2-2; possibly TRBD1 for D (5 bases). CDR1 is MNHEY and CDR2 is SMNVEV in the germline V gene (reference sequence). CDR3 length: 14 amino acids. The V gene lost 4 bases and the J gene lost 3 bases, with 9 bases spanning the gap. CDR3 protein: CASSSQEYTGELFF. The CDR3 DNA sequence: TGTGCCAGCAGTTCACAGGAATACACCGGGGAGCTGTTTTTT.

The chain employs TRBV24-1 and TRBJ2-7, with D perhaps TRBD2 (5 bases). Germline lookup yields CDR1 KGHDR and CDR2 SFDVKD. The CDR3 has 17 residues. The V end was cut by 0 bases, the J end by 3 bases, with 17 bases between. The CDR3 DNA follows: TGTGCCACCAGTGATTTGTGGACCCGGGCTCGGGACTACGAGCAGTACTTC. Its protein is CATSDLWTRARDYEQYF.

The rearrangement joins TRBV5-1 to TRBJ2-7, with unresolved D. Germline CDR1 and CDR2: SGHRS and YFSETQ. The CDR3 covers 12 residues. The V end lost 2 bases, the J end lost 5 bases, and 8 bases lay between the germline ends. The CDR3 DNA sequence: TGCGCCAGCAGCTTAACCATTCACGAGCAGTACTTC. Protein: CASSLTIHEQYF.

This clonotype came up many times. The chain couples TRBV4-2 to TRBJ1-2, with a possible D match to TRBD1 (6 bases). Trimming took 1 base from V and 2 from J, leaving 14 bases between them. The CDR3 runs 16 residues. CDR1 LGHNA and CDR2 YNFKEQ come from the germline V gene. CDR3 region: CASSQGLQGFNYGYTF. DNA of the CDR3: TGTGCCAGCAGCCAAGGTCTACAGGGATTCAACTATGGCTACACCTTC.

This clonotype has more than one count but fewer than ten. V usage is TRBV11-2 and J usage is TRBJ2-3; 8 bases agree with TRBD2. This CDR3 has 17 amino acids. Trimming at V came to 4 bases and at J to 0 bases, leaving 9 bases not matched to a gene. Germline values: CDR1 SGHAT, CDR2 FQNNGV. The CDR3 loop is CASSSPLERESTDTQYF. For the CDR3, the DNA is TGTGCCAGCAGCTCCCCCCTGGAGCGGGAGAGCACAGATACGCAGTATTTT. The full variable domain, its missing parts supplied by reference TRBV11-2 and TRBJ2-3, is EAGVAQSPRYKIIEKRQSVAFWCNPISGHATLYWYQQILGQGPKLLIQFQNNGVVDDSQLPKDRFSAERLKGVDSTLKIQPAKLEDSAVYLCASSSPLERESTDTQYFGPGTRLTVL.

This sequence joins TRBV2 and TRBJ2-7; the match to TRBD2 covers 8 bases. The CDR3 runs 17 residues. CDR1 is SNHLY, CDR2 FYNNEI, per germline. V shed 6 bases and J 0 bases; nucleotides not matched to a gene: 13. Here the CDR3 DNA reads TGTGCCAGCAGAAGGGTCGGGGGGGCCCCGAGCTCCTACGAGCAGTACTTC. Translated: CASRRVGGAPSSYEQYF.

This clonotype was observed a handful of times. The chain employs TRBV9 and TRBJ2-2; D gene unclear. Germline CDR1 and CDR2: SGDLS and YYNGEE. The CDR3 length is 14 residues. V shed 0 bases and J shed 2 bases, with 5 bases lying between them. The CDR3 sequence is CASSVDSNTGELFF. In DNA form, the CDR3 reads TGTGCCAGCAGCGTAGACAGCAACACCGGGGAGCTGTTTTTT.

This clonotype has a handful of counts. V is TRBV29-1 and J is TRBJ2-2, with D uncertain. Germline-derived CDR1 and CDR2 are SQVTM and ANQGSEA. CDR3 size: 11 residues. V lost 7 bases and J lost 4, with 7 bases in between. The CDR3 DNA is TGCAGCGCTGCCGGCACCGGGGAGCTGTTTTTT. As protein: CSAAGTGELFF.

This clonotype turned up a few times. The V and J genes are TRBV24-1 and TRBJ1-5, with a possible D match to TRBD1 (5 bases). This CDR3 has 17 residues. The germline gives CDR1 KGHDR, CDR2 SFDVKD. Trimming removed 5 bases from V and 2 bases from J, with 18 bases in between. CDR3 sequence: CATSAGLAGGGNQPQHF. For the CDR3, the DNA is TGTGCCACCAGTGCCGGCCTGGCCGGGGGAGGCAATCAGCCCCAGCATTTT.

For the CDR3, the DNA is TGTGCCAGCAGCTTAGTCCAGGGGGTAAATCAGCCCCAGCATTTT. Encoded protein: CASSLVQGVNQPQHF. This sequence joins TRBV7-2 and TRBJ1-5, with TRBD1 matching over 7 bases. The CDR3 extends over 15 amino acids. Trimming at V came to 1 base and at J to 4 bases, leaving 4 bases not matched to a gene. The V gene's germline CDR1 is SGHTA and CDR2 FQGNSA.

V and J are TRBV7-9 and TRBJ2-7; weak D call: TRBD2 (6 bases). This CDR3 has 16 amino acids. The ends were cut back, 4 bases at V and 0 bases at J, with 16 bases in the middle. Germline V gives CDR1 SEHNR, CDR2 FQNEAQ (reference sequence). This chain's CDR3 is CASSYLATQSSYEQYF. CDR3 DNA: TGTGCCAGCAGCTATCTAGCGACCCAAAGCTCCTACGAGCAGTACTTC.

This clonotype occurred a few times. V usage is TRBV9 and J usage is TRBJ1-1; tentative D call: TRBD1 (5 bases). Between the trimmed V and J ends, which lost 7 bases and 5 bases, there was a span of 6 bases. The germline CDR1 and CDR2 sequences are SGDLS and YYNGEE. The CDR3 is 10 residues long. The CDR3 nucleotides are TGTGCCAGCGGGGGTACTGAAGCTTTCTTT. Protein: CASGGTEAFF.

This clonotype was counted between two and nine times. This rearrangement joins TRBV6-2 or TRBV6-3 to TRBJ2-5; 8 nucleotides match TRBD2. This CDR3 contains 15 residues. In germline, CDR1 is MNHEY, CDR2 SVGEGT. J lost 2 bases, V lost 4 bases, and 6 bases had no gene match. As DNA, the CDR3 is TGTGCCAGCAGTTTGACTAGCGCATCGCAAGAGACCCAGTACTTC. As protein: CASSLTSASQETQYF.

The gene calls are TRBV2 and TRBJ2-5; the match to TRBD1 covers 8 bases. Per germline, CDR1 SNHLY and CDR2 FYNNEI. The CDR3 covers 15 residues. V was pared by 8 bases and J by 0 bases, with 8 bases of the junction left unmatched. CDR3 sequence (DNA): TGTGCCAGCGGGGGGACAGGAAAGTACCAAGAGACCCAGTACTTC. Translated: CASGGTGKYQETQYF.

In this sample, this clonotype turned up a few times. V is TRBV9 and J is TRBJ2-1; TRBD2 agrees at 7 bases. Germline V gene lookup returns CDR1 SGDLS and CDR2 YYNGEE. The CDR3 is made up of 16 amino acids. Trimming at V came to 4 bases and at J to 0 bases, leaving 7 bases not matched to a gene. Written as DNA, the CDR3 is TGTGCCAGCAGCCGGGGGGTAGAACTCTCCTACAATGAGCAGTTCTTC. This gives the protein CASSRGVELSYNEQFF.